Shown below are 26 T cell receptor beta chains from a single sample sequenced in a study of blood T cell repertoires in COVID-19. TCRdb's table, derived via immunoSEQ multiplex PCR, lists solely in-frame clones and lacks some. The sample consists of approximately 60,000 clones, 80% to 90% of them appearing once. Sequencing was performed on peripheral blood. Receptors originate from a human donor in a cohort sampled during active COVID-19.

The chain carries TRBV18 and TRBJ2-5, with 8 bases that match TRBD2. J gave up 1 base and V 3 bases, and 1 base lay outside the gene matches. CDR3 length: 14 amino acids. CDR1 and CDR2 (germline): KGHSH, LQKENI. CDR3 sequence (DNA): TGTGCCAGCTCACCGGGACTAGTCCAAGAGACCCAGTACTTC. Residues: CASSPGLVQETQYF.

V gene TRBV6-5 combines with J gene TRBJ1-1; the D is unclear. There are 11 residues in the CDR3. Trimming removed 10 bases at V and 11 bases at J, with 17 bases between. Per the germline V gene, CDR1 is MNHEY and CDR2 is SVGAGI. The CDR3 region is CAIRVGYGAFF. In nucleotides, the CDR3 is TGTGCCATCCGGGTTGGGTATGGGGCTTTCTTT.

This chain connects TRBV19 to TRBJ1-5; 8 nucleotides agree with TRBD1. J lost 5 bases, V lost 3 bases, and 9 bases had no gene match. This CDR3 spans 16 amino acids. Germline V gene sequence: CDR1 LNHDA, CDR2 SQIVND (reference sequence). CDR3 coding DNA: TGTGCCAGTAGTATTATCCACAGGGGGTCCTATCAGCCCCAGCATTTT. Protein sequence: CASSIIHRGSYQPQHF.

CDR3 DNA sequence: TGTGCCAGCAGCCAAGAAGCTAGCGGGGGGTATTACAATGAGCAGTTCTTC. Its protein is CASSQEASGGYYNEQFF. The J gene is TRBJ2-1, the V gene TRBV3-1 (or the pseudogene TRBV3-2); 11 bases are a match to TRBD2. This CDR3 contains 17 residues. The ends lost 0 bases at V and 4 bases at J; junction bases unmatched: 5. In germline, CDR1 is LGHDT, CDR2 YNNKEL (reference sequence).

The chain links TRBV5-1 to TRBJ2-2; possible D gene TRBD2, 6 bases. The CDR3 is 14 residues long. In germline, CDR1 is SGHRS, CDR2 YFSETQ. Trimming cost V 0 bases and J 10 bases, with 13 bases left between them. The CDR3 DNA follows: TGCGCCAGCAGCTTGGGACCCGGAGGGATGGAGCTGTTTTTT. It codes for CASSLGPGGMELFF.

The rearrangement uses TRBV7-9 and TRBJ1-1; 9 nucleotides agree with TRBD1. The germline gives CDR1 SEHNR, CDR2 FQNEAQ (reference sequence). The CDR3 has 15 amino acids. The junction had 5 bases not matched to a gene; V was cut back by 4 bases and J by 2 bases. This chain's CDR3 is CASSSYRGPNTEAFF. The CDR3 DNA reads as TGTGCCAGCAGCTCCTACAGGGGGCCTAACACTGAAGCTTTCTTT.

J is TRBJ2-1 and V is TRBV19, with TRBD2 identical over 11 bases. The V gene's germline CDR1 is LNHDA and CDR2 SQIVND (reference sequence). J gave up 9 bases and V 3 bases, and 4 bases lay outside the gene matches. There are 14 residues in the CDR3. CDR3 sequence (DNA): TGTGCCAGTAGTATTGGAGGGACTAGCGGTGAGCAGTTCTTC. It encodes CASSIGGTSGEQFF.

The genes are TRBV6-5 and TRBJ1-5; no reliable D call. The V end lost 0 bases, the J end lost 1 base, and 7 bases lay between the germline ends. Germline CDR1 is MNHEY and CDR2 is SVGAGI. This CDR3 is 15 amino acids long. CDR3 in amino acids: CASSYSFQSNQPQHF. The CDR3 region has the DNA TGTGCCAGCAGTTACTCGTTTCAGAGCAATCAGCCCCAGCATTTT.

This chain connects TRBV12-3 or TRBV12-4 to TRBJ1-1; no clear D gene. This CDR3 has 12 amino acids. The ends were cut back, 6 bases at V and 8 bases at J, with 13 bases in the middle. The CDR3 nucleotides are TGTGCCAGCAGCCCCCGTCCACACGAAGCTTTCTTT. Protein sequence: CASSPRPHEAFF.

The V gene is TRBV7-6, the J gene TRBJ2-3, with TRBD2 matching 11 bases. Trimming cost V 5 bases and J 4 bases; bases outside gene matches: 11. The CDR3 has 17 amino acids. Germline V lookup: CDR1 SGHVS, CDR2 FNYEAQ. The CDR3, as DNA: TGTGCCAGCAGCGCCCGTGTCACTAGCGGGAGTCCAGATACGCAGTATTTT. It specifies CASSARVTSGSPDTQYF.

CDR3 loop: CASSRGQETQYF. For the CDR3, the DNA is TGTGCCAGCTCACGAGGTCAAGAGACCCAGTACTTC. This rearrangement joins TRBV18 to TRBJ2-5; D uncertain. V was clipped by 4 bases and J by 2 bases, with 5 bases between them. Per the germline V gene, CDR1 is KGHSH and CDR2 is LQKENI. CDR3 length: 12 amino acids.

The CDR3 DNA reads as TGTGCCAGCAGCTTTAGTAGAGGAGAGACCCAGTACTTC. Translated, it gives CASSFSRGETQYF. The rearrangement joins TRBV7-6 to TRBJ2-5; D remains unclear. The germline V gene has CDR1 SGHVS and CDR2 FNYEAQ. Trimming removed 3 bases from V and 4 bases from J, with 9 bases in between. The CDR3 consists of 13 residues.

The chain employs TRBV10-3 and TRBJ2-1, with TRBD2 identical over 9 bases. The V gene end was trimmed by 11 bases and the J gene end by 2 bases; junction bases not matched to a gene: 7. CDR1 and CDR2 (germline): ENHRY, SYGVKD. The CDR3 consists of 14 residues. CDR3 coding DNA: TGTGCCTCCGGGACTAGCAGTACCTACAATGAGCAGTTCTTC. It codes for CASGTSSTYNEQFF.

The chain combines TRBV5-1 with TRBJ1-1; D perhaps matches TRBD1 (6 bases). V gave up 0 bases and J gave up 1 base, with 16 bases separating them. This CDR3 comprises 17 residues. Germline lookup yields CDR1 SGHRS and CDR2 YFSETQ. CDR3 sequence (DNA): TGCGCCAGCAGCTTGGCCCCTCAGGGGCGACGGAACACTGAAGCTTTCTTT. It codes for CASSLAPQGRRNTEAFF.

V gene TRBV2 combines with J gene TRBJ1-2; TRBD1 agrees at 10 bases. CDR1 SNHLY and CDR2 FYNNEI come from the germline V gene. CDR3 length: 15 residues. Trimming removed 3 bases from V and 0 bases from J; junction bases left unmatched: 1. The CDR3 coding sequence is TGTGCCAGCAGTGAGACAGGGGGCACTAACTATGGCTACACCTTC. It translates to CASSETGGTNYGYTF.

This chain uses TRBV7-9 with TRBJ1-3, with D tentatively TRBD1 (6 bases). There are 15 residues in the CDR3. Trimming cost V 3 bases and J 0 bases, with 9 bases left between them. The germline gives CDR1 SEHNR, CDR2 FQNEAQ (reference sequence). For the CDR3, the DNA is TGTGCCAGCAGCTTGGGGGCCCTCTCTGGAAACACCATATATTTT. Its protein is CASSLGALSGNTIYF.

The rearrangement links TRBV7-9 to TRBJ2-7; 7 bases map to TRBD1. V dropped 4 bases and J dropped 2; count of bases not matched to a gene: 2. The CDR3 sequence is 13 residues long. The germline V gene encodes CDR1 SEHNR and CDR2 FQNEAQ (reference sequence). Here the CDR3 DNA reads TGTGCCAGCAGCTGGGACAGAGCCTACGAGCAGTACTTC. This codes for CASSWDRAYEQYF. The full variable domain, with the rest looked up from reference TRBV7-9 and TRBJ2-7, is DTGVSQNPRHKITKRGQNVTFRCDPISEHNRLYWYRQTLGQGPEFLTYFQNEAQLEKSRLLSDRFSAERPKGSFSTLEIQRTEQGDSAMYLCASSWDRAYEQYFGPGTRLTVT.

The CDR3 region is CASSSGGGTYEQYF. The CDR3 DNA sequence: TGTGCCAGCAGTTCTGGGGGGGGGACCTACGAGCAGTACTTC. The V gene is TRBV6-5, the J gene TRBJ2-7, with 7 bases matching TRBD2. This CDR3 region has 14 residues. V gave up 4 bases and J gave up 2 bases; unmatched junction bases: 5. The germline gives CDR1 MNHEY, CDR2 SVGAGI.

The chain combines TRBV15 with TRBJ2-5, with 14 bases that match TRBD2. Trimming cost V 4 bases and J 7 bases; bases outside gene matches: 2. The CDR3 extends over 14 amino acids. Germline CDR1 is LNHNV and CDR2 is YYDKDF (reference sequence). CDR3 bases: TGTGCCACCAGCACCGGACTAGCGGGAGGGACCCAGTACTTC. This sequence encodes CATSTGLAGGTQYF.

Here the CDR3 reads CASSYSSGRALYEQYF. In nucleotides, the CDR3 is TGTGCCAGCAGTTACTCTAGCGGGAGGGCCTTATACGAGCAGTACTTC. This chain uses TRBV6-5 with TRBJ2-7, with 11 bases that match TRBD2. The ends lost 0 bases at V and 4 bases at J; junction bases unmatched: 5. The CDR3 length is 16 residues. Germline V gives CDR1 MNHEY, CDR2 SVGAGI.

The chain uses TRBV6-6 and TRBJ2-7, with D uncertain. Germline V lookup: CDR1 MNHNY, CDR2 SVGAGI (reference sequence). This CDR3 region has 13 residues. V gave up 5 bases and J gave up 3 bases, with 11 bases separating them. This CDR3 is CASSRTVNYEQYF. CDR3 sequence (DNA): TGTGCCAGCAGTCGTACGGTAAACTACGAGCAGTACTTC.

The V and J genes are TRBV27 and TRBJ2-5; D might be TRBD1 (5 bases). The CDR3 consists of 14 residues. Germline V gives CDR1 MNHEY, CDR2 SMNVEV (reference sequence). V was clipped by 7 bases and J by 5 bases, with 17 bases between them. CDR3 nucleotide sequence: TGTGCCAGCAAAGGGTCGGCAGGGTGGGAGACCCAGTACTTC. Its translation: CASKGSAGWETQYF.

J is TRBJ1-5 and V is TRBV29-1; D is perhaps TRBD1 (5 bases). The germline CDR1 and CDR2 sequences are SQVTM and ANQGSEA. V lost 5 bases, J lost 5 bases, and 13 bases lay in between. The CDR3 loop spans 13 amino acids. The CDR3 loop reads CSVRGGTDQPQHF. The CDR3 DNA follows: TGCAGCGTTAGGGGAGGGACCGATCAGCCCCAGCATTTT. Using reference TRBV29-1 and TRBJ1-5 for the parts outside the CDR3, the full variable domain is SAVISQKPSRDICQRGTSLTIQCQVDSQVTMMFWYRQQPGQSLTLIATANQGSEATYESGFVIDKFPISRPNLTFSTLTVSNMSPEDSSIYLCSVRGGTDQPQHFGDGTRLSIL.

This chain connects TRBV7-2 to TRBJ2-7; the D gene is possibly TRBD1 (5 bases). This CDR3 has 14 amino acids. Trimming took off 1 base at V and 2 bases at J, with 9 bases between the two ends. Germline V gene sequence: CDR1 SGHTA, CDR2 FQGNSA. Here the CDR3 DNA reads TGTGCCAGCAGCTTAGGGGGCCACGCCTACGAGCAGTACTTC. It is translated as CASSLGGHAYEQYF.

The CDR3 DNA reads as TGTACCCCCAGCCCCGGGACTAGCGGGGGGTCGGTCTACGAGCAGTACTTC. It is translated as CTPSPGTSGGSVYEQYF. V and J are TRBV27 and TRBJ2-7; 15 bases fit TRBD2. The CDR3 extends over 17 amino acids. The germline V gene encodes CDR1 MNHEY and CDR2 SMNVEV (reference sequence).

The chain joins TRBV28 to TRBJ2-1, with TRBD1 identical over 7 bases. Germline CDR1 and CDR2: MDHEN and SYDVKM. The CDR3 runs 15 residues. V shed 5 bases and J 0 bases; nucleotides not matched to a gene: 4. This CDR3 reads CASSPDRSSYNEQFF. The CDR3 coding sequence is TGTGCCAGCAGTCCGGACAGGAGCTCCTACAATGAGCAGTTCTTC.